This TCR beta chain is drawn from a study of T-cell reconstitution after alpha-beta-depleted transplantation in children. The junction had 2 bases not matched to a gene; V was cut back by 2 bases and J by 2 bases. The CDR3 runs 15 residues. In germline, CDR1 is SGHRS, CDR2 YFSETQ. This clonotype was counted many times. A TCRbeta library incorporating unique molecular identifiers was prepared. TCRdb called the PCR reads again in MiXCR, with one record for every CDR3 protein. The sample comprises approximately 200,000 distinct CDR3 sequences, about 15% of which are singletons, and around 14% rests with the top ten.

The receptor was derived from a human donor who donated a stem cell graft to a child with acute lymphoblastic leukemia. This chain uses TRBV5-1 with TRBJ2-2; 8 nucleotides align to TRBD1. The sample consisted of PBMCs from the stem cell graft donor, taken from the stem cell graft. The CDR3 spells CASSLQGGNTGELFF. CDR3 sequence (DNA): TGCGCCAGCAGCTTACAGGGGGGTAACACCGGGGAGCTGTTTTTT. Full variable domain (outside the CDR3, taken from reference TRBV5-1 and TRBJ2-2): KAGVTQTPRYLIKTRGQQVTLSCSPISGHRSVSWYQQTPGQGLQFLFEYFSETQRNKGNFPGRFSGRQFSNSRSEMNVSTLELGDSALYLCASSLQGGNTGELFFGEGSRLTVL.